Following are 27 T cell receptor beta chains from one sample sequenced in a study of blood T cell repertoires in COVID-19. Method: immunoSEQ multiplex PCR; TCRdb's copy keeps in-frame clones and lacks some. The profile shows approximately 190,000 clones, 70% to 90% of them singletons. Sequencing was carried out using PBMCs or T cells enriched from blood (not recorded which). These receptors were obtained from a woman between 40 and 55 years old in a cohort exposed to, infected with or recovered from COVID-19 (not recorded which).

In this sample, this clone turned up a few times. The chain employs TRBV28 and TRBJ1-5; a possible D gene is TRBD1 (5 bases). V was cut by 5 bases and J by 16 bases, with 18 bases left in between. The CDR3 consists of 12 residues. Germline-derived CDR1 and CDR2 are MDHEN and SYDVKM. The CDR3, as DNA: TGTGCCAGCAGTCTCTCATCACCGGGACTTCATTTT. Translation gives CASSLSSPGLHF. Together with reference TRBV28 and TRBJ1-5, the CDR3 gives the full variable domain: DVKVTQSSRYLVKRTGEKVFLECVQDMDHENMFWYRQDPGLGLRLIYFSYDVKMKEKGDIPEGYSVSREKKERFSLILESASTNQTSMYLCASSLSSPGLHFGDGTRLSIL.

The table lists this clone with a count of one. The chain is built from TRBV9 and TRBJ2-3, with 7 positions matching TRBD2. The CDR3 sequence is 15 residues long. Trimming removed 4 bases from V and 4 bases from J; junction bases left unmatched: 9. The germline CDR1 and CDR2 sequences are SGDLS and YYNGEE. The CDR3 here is CASSTSGKGSDTQYF. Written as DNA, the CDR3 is TGTGCCAGCAGCACGAGCGGGAAGGGGTCAGATACGCAGTATTTT.

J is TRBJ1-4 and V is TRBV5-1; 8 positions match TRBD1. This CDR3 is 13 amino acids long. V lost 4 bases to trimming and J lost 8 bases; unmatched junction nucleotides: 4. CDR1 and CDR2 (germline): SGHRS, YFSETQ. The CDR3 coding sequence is TGCGCCAGCAGCCGGACAGGGCTAGAAAAACTGTTTTTT. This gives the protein CASSRTGLEKLFF.

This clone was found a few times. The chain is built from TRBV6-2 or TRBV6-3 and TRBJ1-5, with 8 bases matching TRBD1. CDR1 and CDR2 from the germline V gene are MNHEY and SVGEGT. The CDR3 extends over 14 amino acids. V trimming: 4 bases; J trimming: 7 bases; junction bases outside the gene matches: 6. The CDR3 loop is CASSSSGGGQPQHF. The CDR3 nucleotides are TGTGCCAGCAGTTCCTCAGGGGGCGGACAGCCCCAGCATTTT.

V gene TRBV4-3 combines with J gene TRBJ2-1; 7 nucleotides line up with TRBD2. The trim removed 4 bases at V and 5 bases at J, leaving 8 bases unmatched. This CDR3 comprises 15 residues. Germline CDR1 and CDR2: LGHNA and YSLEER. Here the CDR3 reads CASSPGLADNNEQFF. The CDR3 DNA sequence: TGCGCCAGCAGCCCCGGGCTAGCGGACAACAATGAGCAGTTCTTC.

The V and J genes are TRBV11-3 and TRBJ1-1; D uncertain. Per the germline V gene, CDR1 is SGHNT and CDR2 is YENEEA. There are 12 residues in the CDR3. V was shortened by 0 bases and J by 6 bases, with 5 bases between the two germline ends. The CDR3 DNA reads TGTGCCAGCAGCTTAGATAGAGCTGAAGCTTTCTTT. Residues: CASSLDRAEAFF.

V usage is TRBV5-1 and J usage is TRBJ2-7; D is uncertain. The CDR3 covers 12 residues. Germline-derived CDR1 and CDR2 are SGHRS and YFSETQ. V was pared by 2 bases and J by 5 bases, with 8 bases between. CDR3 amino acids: CASSFRFDEQYF. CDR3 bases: TGCGCCAGCAGCTTTAGATTCGACGAGCAGTACTTC.

This CDR3 is CASSELVEYGANVLTF. The CDR3 DNA is TGCGCCAGCAGTGAGTTAGTGGAGTACGGGGCCAACGTCCTGACTTTC. The chain links TRBV10-2 to TRBJ2-6; D unresolved. The CDR3 runs to 16 residues. V lost 1 base, J lost 4 bases, and 11 bases lay in between. Germline CDR1 is WSHSY and CDR2 is SAAADI.

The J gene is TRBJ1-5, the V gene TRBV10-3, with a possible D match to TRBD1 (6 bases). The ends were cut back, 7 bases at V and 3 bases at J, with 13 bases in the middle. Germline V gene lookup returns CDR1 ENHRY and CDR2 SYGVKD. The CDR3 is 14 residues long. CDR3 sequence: CAIKGGAVNQPQHF. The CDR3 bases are TGTGCCATCAAAGGGGGGGCTGTCAATCAGCCCCAGCATTTT.

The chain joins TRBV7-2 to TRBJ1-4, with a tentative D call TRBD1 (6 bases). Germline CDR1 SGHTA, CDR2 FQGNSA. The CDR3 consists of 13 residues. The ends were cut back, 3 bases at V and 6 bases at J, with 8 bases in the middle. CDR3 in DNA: TGTGCCAGCAGCTTGCACAGGGATGAAAAACTGTTTTTT. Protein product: CASSLHRDEKLFF.

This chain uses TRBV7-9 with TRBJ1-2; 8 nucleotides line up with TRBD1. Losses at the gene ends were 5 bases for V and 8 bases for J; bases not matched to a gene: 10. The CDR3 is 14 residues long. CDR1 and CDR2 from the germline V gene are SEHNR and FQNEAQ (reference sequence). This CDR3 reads CASSQTGQGEGYTF. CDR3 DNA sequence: TGTGCCAGCAGCCAAACAGGACAGGGTGAAGGCTACACCTTC.

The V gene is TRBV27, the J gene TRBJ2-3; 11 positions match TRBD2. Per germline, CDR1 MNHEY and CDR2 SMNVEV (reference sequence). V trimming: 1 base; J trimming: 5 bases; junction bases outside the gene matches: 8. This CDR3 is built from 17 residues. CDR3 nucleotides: TGTGCCAGCAGTTTATTGTTAGCGGGGGGGCCGGTAGATACGCAGTATTTT. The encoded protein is CASSLLLAGGPVDTQYF.

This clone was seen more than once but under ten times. The CDR3 here is CASGLGQDMNTEAFF. CDR3 nucleotide sequence: TGTGCTAGTGGTTTAGGACAGGACATGAACACTGAAGCTTTCTTT. The genes are TRBV12-5 and TRBJ1-1; 7 bases line up with TRBD1. The CDR3 is 15 amino acids. V lost 3 bases, J lost 0 bases, and 4 bases stayed unmatched. CDR1 is LGHNT, CDR2 FRNRAP, per germline.

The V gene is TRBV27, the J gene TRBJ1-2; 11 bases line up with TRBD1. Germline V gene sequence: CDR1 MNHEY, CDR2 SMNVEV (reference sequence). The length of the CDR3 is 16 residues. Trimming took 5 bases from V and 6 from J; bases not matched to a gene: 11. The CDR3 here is CASSAHRTGGVHGYTF. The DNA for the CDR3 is TGTGCCAGCAGTGCCCACAGGACAGGGGGCGTCCATGGCTACACCTTC.

The CDR3 loop is CASSPGRASSYNSPLHF. The CDR3 DNA sequence: TGCGCCAGCAGCCCCGGCAGGGCAAGCTCCTATAATTCACCCCTCCACTTT. The chain couples TRBV5-1 to TRBJ1-6; D perhaps matches TRBD1 (5 bases). The length of the CDR3 is 17 residues. The germline V and J ends were trimmed by 4 bases and 0 bases, with 14 bases remaining between them. CDR1 is SGHRS and CDR2 is YFSETQ in the germline V gene.

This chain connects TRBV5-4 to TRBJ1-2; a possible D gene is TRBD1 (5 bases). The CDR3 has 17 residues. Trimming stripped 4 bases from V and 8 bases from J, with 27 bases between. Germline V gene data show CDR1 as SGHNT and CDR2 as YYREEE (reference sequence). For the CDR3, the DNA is TGTGCCAGCAGCCCCATGAGTTGGGCAGGGTCAGATCGGGGCTACACCTTC. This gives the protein CASSPMSWAGSDRGYTF.

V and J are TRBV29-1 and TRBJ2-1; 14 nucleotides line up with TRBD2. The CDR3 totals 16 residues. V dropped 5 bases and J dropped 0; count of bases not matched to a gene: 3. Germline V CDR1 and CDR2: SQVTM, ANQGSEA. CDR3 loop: CSVRTSGRNSYNEQFF. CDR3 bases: TGCAGCGTTCGGACTAGCGGGAGGAACTCCTACAATGAGCAGTTCTTC.

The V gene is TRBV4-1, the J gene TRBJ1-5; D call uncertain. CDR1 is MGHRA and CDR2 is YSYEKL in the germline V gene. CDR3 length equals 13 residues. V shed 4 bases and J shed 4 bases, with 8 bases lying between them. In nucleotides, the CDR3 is TGCGCCAGCAGCCCCGGGGTGAATCAGCCCCAGCATTTT. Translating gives CASSPGVNQPQHF.

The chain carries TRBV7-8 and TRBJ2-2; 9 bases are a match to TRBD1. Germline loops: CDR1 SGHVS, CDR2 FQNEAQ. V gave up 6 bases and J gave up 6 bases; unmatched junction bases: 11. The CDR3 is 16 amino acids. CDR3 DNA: TGTGCCAGCAGGAAACAGGGGGCGGAGGTGGCCGGGGAGCTGTTTTTT. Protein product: CASRKQGAEVAGELFF.

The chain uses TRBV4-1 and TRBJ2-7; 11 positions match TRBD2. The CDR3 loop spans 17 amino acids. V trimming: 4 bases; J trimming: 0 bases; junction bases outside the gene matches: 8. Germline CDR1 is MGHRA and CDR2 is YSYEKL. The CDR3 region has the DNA TGCGCCAGCAGCCCCAACTTACTAGCGGGAGCCTCCTACGAGCAGTACTTC. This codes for CASSPNLLAGASYEQYF.

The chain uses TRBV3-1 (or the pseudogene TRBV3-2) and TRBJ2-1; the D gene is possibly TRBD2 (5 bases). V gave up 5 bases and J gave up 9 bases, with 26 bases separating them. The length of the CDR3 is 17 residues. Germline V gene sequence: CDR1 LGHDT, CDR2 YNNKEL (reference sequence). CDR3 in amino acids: CASSTSPATRAVTEQFF. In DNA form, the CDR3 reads TGTGCCAGCAGCACCTCACCGGCAACTAGGGCCGTCACTGAGCAGTTCTTC.

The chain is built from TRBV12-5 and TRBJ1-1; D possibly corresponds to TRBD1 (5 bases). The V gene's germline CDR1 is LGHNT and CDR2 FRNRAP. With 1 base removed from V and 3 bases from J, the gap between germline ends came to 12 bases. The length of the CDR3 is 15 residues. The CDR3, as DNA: TGTGCTAGTGGTTTGGCAGGGCGGAGTGACACTGAAGCTTTCTTT. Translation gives CASGLAGRSDTEAFF.

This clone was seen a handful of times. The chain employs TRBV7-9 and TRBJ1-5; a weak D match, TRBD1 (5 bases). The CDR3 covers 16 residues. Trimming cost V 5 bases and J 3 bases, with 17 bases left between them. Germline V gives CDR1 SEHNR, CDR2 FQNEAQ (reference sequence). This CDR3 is CASSLGAEDPNQPQHF. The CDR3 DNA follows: TGTGCCAGCAGCCTAGGGGCAGAAGACCCCAATCAGCCCCAGCATTTT.

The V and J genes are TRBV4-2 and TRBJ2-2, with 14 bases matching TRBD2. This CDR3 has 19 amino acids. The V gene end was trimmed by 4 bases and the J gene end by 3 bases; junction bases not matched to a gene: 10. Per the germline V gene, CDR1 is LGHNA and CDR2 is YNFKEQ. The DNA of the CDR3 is TGTGCCAGCAGCCCGTTCGGGACTAGCGGGAGCGGAGACACCGGGGAGCTGTTTTTT. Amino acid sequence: CASSPFGTSGSGDTGELFF.

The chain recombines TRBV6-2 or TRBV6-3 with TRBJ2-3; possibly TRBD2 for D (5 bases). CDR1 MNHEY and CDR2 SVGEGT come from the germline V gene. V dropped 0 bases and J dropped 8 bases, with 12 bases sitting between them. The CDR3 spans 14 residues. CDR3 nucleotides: TGTGCCAGCAGTTACTCGGAGGTTGAGGGTACGCAGTATTTT. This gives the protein CASSYSEVEGTQYF.

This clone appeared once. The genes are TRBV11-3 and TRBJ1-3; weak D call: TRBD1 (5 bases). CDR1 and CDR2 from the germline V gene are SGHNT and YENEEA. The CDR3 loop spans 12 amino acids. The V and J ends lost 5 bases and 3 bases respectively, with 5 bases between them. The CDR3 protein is CASSRGGNTIYF. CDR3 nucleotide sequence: TGTGCCAGCAGCAGGGGTGGAAACACCATATATTTT.

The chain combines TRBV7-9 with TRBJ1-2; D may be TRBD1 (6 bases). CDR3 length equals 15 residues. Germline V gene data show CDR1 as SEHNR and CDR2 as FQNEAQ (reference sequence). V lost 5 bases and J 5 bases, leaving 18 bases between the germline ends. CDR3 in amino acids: CASSTEPGQPYGYTF. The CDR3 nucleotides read TGTGCCAGCAGCACGGAACCGGGACAACCTTATGGCTACACCTTC.